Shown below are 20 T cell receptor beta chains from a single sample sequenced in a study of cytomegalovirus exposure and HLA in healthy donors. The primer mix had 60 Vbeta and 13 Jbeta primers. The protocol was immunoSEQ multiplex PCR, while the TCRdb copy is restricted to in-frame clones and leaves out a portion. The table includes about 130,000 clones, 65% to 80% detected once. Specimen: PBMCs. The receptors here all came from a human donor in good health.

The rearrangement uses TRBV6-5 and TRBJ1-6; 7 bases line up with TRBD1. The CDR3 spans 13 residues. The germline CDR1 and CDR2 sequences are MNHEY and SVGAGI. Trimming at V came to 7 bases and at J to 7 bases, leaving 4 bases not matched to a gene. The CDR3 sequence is CASKGAPNSPLHF. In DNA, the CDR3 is TGTGCCAGCAAGGGGGCTCCGAATTCACCCCTCCACTTT.

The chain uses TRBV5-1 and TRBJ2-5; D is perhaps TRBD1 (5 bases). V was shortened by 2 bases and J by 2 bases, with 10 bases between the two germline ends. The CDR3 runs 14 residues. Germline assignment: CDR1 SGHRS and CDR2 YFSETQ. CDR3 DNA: TGCGCCAGCAGCTTCGGACACCAACAAGAGACCCAGTACTTC. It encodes CASSFGHQQETQYF.

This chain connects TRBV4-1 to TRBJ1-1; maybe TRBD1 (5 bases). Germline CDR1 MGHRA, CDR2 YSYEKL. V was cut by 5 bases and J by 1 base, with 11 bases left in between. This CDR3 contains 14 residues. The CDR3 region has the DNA TGCGCCAGCAGCACCTACGACAGGAACACTGAAGCTTTCTTT. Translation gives CASSTYDRNTEAFF.

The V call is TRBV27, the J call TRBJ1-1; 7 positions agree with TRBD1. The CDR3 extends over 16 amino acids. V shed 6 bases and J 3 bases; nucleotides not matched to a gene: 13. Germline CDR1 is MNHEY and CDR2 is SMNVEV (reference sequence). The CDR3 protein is CASRDKTGEGYTEAFF. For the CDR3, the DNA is TGTGCCAGCAGGGACAAAACAGGGGAAGGGTACACTGAAGCTTTCTTT.

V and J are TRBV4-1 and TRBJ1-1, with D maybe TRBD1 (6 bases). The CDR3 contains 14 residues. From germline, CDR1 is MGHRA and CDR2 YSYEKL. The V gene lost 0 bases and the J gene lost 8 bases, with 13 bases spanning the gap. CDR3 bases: TGCGCCAGCAGCCAAGAGCCCCTGGACAGAGAAGCTTTCTTT. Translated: CASSQEPLDREAFF.

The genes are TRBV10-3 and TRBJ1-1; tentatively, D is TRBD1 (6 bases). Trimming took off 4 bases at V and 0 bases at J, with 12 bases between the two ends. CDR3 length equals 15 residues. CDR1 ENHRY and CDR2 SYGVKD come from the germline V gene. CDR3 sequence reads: CAISVAGALNTEAFF. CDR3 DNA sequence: TGTGCCATCAGTGTTGCAGGGGCACTGAACACTGAAGCTTTCTTT.

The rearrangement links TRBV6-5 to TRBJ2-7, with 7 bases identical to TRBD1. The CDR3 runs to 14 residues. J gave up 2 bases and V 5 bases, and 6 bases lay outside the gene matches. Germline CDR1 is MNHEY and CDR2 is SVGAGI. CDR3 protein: CASSAGGAPYEQYF. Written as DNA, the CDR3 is TGTGCCAGCAGTGCAGGGGGTGCCCCCTACGAGCAGTACTTC.

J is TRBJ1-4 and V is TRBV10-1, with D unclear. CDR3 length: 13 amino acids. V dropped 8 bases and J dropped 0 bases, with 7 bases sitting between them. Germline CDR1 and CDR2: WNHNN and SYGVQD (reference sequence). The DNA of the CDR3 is TGCGCCAGCTCCCGTACAACTAATGAAAAACTGTTTTTT. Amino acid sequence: CASSRTTNEKLFF.

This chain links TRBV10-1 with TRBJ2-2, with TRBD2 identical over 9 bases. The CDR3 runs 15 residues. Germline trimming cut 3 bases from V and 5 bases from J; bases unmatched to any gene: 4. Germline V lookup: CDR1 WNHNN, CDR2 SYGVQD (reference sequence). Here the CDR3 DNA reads TGCGCCAGCAGTGATAGCGGGGGTCGAACCGGGGAGCTGTTTTTT. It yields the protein CASSDSGGRTGELFF.

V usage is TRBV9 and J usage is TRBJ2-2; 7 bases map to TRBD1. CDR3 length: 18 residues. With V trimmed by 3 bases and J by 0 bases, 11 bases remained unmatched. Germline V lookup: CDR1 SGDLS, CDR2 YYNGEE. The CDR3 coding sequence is TGTGCCAGCAGCGACAGCCACAACAGGGGATCGAACACCGGGGAGCTGTTTTTT. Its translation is CASSDSHNRGSNTGELFF.

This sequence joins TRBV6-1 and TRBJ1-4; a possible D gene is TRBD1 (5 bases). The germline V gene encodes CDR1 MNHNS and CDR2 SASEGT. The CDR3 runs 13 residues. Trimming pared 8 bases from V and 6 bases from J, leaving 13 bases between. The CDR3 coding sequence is TGTGCCAGCGGTGGGGCGATGGATGAAAAACTGTTTTTT. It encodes CASGGAMDEKLFF.

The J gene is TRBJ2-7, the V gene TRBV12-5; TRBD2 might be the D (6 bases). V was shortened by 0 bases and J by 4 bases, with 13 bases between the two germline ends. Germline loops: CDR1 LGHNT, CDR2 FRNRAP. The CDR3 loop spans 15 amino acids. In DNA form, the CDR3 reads TGTGCTAGTGGTTTGGTTTCGGCGGGGCAATACGAGCAGTACTTC. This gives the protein CASGLVSAGQYEQYF.

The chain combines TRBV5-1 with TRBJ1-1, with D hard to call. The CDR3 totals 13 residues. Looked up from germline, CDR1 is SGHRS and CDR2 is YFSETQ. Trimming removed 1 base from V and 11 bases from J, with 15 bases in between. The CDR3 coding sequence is TGCGCCAGCAGCTTGTCCCCATCTGGGCATGCTTTCTTT. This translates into CASSLSPSGHAFF.

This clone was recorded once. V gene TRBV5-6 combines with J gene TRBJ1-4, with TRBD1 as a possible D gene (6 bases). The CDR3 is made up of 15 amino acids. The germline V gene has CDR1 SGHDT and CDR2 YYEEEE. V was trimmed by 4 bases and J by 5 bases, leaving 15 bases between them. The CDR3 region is CASSPRGGQNEKLFF. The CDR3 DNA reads TGTGCCAGCAGCCCCAGGGGCGGGCAAAATGAAAAACTGTTTTTT.

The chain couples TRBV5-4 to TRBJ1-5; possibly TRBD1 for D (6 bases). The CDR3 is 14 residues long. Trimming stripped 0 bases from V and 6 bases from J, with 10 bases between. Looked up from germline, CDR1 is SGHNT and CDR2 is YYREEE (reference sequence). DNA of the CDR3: TGTGCCAGCAGCTTGGGGGGGCTCGGTCAGCCCCAGCATTTT. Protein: CASSLGGLGQPQHF.

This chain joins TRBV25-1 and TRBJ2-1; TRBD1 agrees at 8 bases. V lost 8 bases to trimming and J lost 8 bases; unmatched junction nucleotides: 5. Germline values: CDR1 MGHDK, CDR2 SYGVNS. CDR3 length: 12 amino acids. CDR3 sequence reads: CASRKQGDEQFF. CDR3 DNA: TGTGCCAGCCGTAAACAGGGGGATGAGCAGTTCTTC.

CDR3 bases: TGTGCCAGCAGTCACGGGACAGGGACATACGAGCAGTACTTC. It encodes CASSHGTGTYEQYF. The rearrangement links TRBV27 to TRBJ2-7; 9 bases map to TRBD1. Germline-derived CDR1 and CDR2 are MNHEY and SMNVEV (reference sequence). Germline trimming cut 5 bases from V and 4 bases from J; bases unmatched to any gene: 6. This CDR3 is built from 14 residues.

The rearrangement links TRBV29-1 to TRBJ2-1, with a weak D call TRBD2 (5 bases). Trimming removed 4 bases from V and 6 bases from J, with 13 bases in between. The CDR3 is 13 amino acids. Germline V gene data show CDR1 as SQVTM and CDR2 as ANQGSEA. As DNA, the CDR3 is TGCAGCGTTGGGACTTACACGGGCAATGAGCAGTTCTTC. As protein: CSVGTYTGNEQFF.

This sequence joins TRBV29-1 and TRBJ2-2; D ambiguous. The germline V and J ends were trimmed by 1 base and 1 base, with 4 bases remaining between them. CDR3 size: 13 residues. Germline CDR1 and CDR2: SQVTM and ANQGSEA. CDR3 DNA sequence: TGCAGCGTTGAAGGACAGAACACCGGGGAGCTGTTTTTT. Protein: CSVEGQNTGELFF.

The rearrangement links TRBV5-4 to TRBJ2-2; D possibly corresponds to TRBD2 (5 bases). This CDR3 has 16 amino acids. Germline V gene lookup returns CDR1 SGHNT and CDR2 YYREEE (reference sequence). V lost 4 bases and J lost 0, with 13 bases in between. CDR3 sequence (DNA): TGTGCCAGCAGCCCGAGAGGGTCCTCGAACACCGGGGAGCTGTTTTTT. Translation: CASSPRGSSNTGELFF.